The clone carrying this T cell receptor beta chain was detected a few times. Its antigen remains unidentified. Systemic immunosuppression or a history of autoimmune disease excluded patients. Blood samples were obtained at baseline, cycle 4 day 1, and cycle 7 day 1. Sequencing was performed with immunoSEQ multiplex PCR; in TCRdb, only in-frame clones are kept and a portion is missing. The data show over 30,000 clones, with 82% seen just once and around 2% held by the top ten. The sample belongs to a study of OX40 agonist ivuxolimab in advanced cancers. The study's findings and limits: Some nonresponders likewise displayed low normalized T-cell clonal expansion. Among the lowest peripheral clonal expansion occurred in 0.1-3.0 mg/kg partial responders.

Germline-derived CDR1 and CDR2 are SGHAT and FQNNGV. The CDR3 sequence is 15 residues long. Unmatched junction bases numbered 17, after V lost 6 bases and J lost 12 bases. The TCR sequence derives from an adult with an advanced solid tumor such as melanoma, head and neck, liver or kidney cancer. The chain employs TRBV11-2 and TRBJ2-7; 10 nucleotides agree with TRBD2. The sequences come from CD4+ or CD8+ T cells sorted from blood, collected in a trial of the OX40 agonist ivuxolimab. The CDR3 DNA is TGTGCCAGCAGAGATCTTAGAGGGACTAGCGTCCCGTGGTACTTC. Its translation: CASRDLRGTSVPWYF.